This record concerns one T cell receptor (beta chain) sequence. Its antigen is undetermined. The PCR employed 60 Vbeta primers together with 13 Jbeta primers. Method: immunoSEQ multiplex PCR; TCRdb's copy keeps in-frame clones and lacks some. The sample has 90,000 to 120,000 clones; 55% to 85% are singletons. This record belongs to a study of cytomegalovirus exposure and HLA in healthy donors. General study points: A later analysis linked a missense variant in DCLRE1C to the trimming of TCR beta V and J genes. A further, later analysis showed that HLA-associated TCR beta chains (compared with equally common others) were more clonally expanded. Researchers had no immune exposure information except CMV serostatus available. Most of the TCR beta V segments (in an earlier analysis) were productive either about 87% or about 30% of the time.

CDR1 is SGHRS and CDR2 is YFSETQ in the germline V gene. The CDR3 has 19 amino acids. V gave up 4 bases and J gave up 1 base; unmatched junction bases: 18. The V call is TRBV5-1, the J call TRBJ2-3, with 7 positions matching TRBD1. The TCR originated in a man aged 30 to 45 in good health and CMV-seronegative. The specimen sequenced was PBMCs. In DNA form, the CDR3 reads TGCGCCAGCAGCCGACTTGGACCCGAGACAGGGCTGGGCACAGATACGCAGTATTTT. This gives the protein CASSRLGPETGLGTDTQYF.